This T cell receptor beta chain was recorded in a study of shared clonotypes between healthy human individuals. In the source study's methods: Quality scores were absent from the junction-only immunoSEQ sequences, so filtering differed. This table comes from immunoSEQ multiplex PCR, and its TCRdb copy is limited to in-frame clones, with some not included. V, J and clone size are those of that table, while D and trimming were read from the DNA. The profile shows some 2.1 million clones, 85% to 95% of them singletons. Per germline, CDR1 MDHEN and CDR2 SYDVKM. CDR3 length: 15 amino acids. The V segment lost 8 bases and the J segment 1 base; nucleotides outside the gene matches: 8.

The clonotype was recovered from a man aged 18-30 years in good health. The chain employs TRBV28 and TRBJ2-3; TRBD2 aligns across 8 bases. The source material was naive CD4+ T cells sorted from blood. Subset given: CD45RA+ positively selected. The DNA of the CDR3 is TGTGCCAGCTGTTCCACTAGCGGCGGCACAGATACGCAGTATTTT. Its protein product is CASCSTSGGTDTQYF.